This TCR beta chain was documented in a study of blood T cell repertoires in COVID-19 (TCRdb year 2020). Turning to the overall study: The collaborator samples originated in the United States, Italy and Spain and spanned the acute and convalescent phases of COVID-19. The material from the prospective study consisted of cDNA or gDNA derived from T cells, B-cell-depleted T cells, or PBMCs. The dataset comprised deeply sampled blood TCRbeta repertoires from subjects exposed to, actively infected with, or recovered from COVID-19. The repertoires were made available in a free public database intended to serve as a resource for research on the immune response to SARS-CoV-2. The samples were drawn from the first 160 participants of the ongoing ImmuneRACE study and from roughly 1,300 subjects provided by 6 global collaborators. A de-identified subject ID, COVID-19 status, age in years and sex were almost always included in the sample metadata. Where available, HLA class I and class II types were taken from metadata supplied by the sample provider and were not determined by assay-based typing.

In Seattle, one collaborating source enrolled patients while the infection was active and tracked those patients longitudinally over the course of disease. Collaborating institutions collected whole blood in K2EDTA tubes following their own protocols. For TCRbeta analysis, collaborator samples were shipped as frozen whole blood, as isolated PBMCs, or as DNA extracted from either sample type. On this clone itself: Its antigen specificity is not known. No qualities accompany the bases; no much larger clone lies one base away.

TCRbeta CDR3 regions were amplified from genomic DNA by means of the immunoSEQ Assay, a bias-controlled multiplex PCR. In the source study's methods: The number of nucleated cells in each sample was estimated from the amplification of reference gene primers within the assay. To quantify the absolute abundance of each unique TCRbeta CDR3 rearrangement, sequence reads were collapsed and filtered. Productive Simpson clonality was computed per sample as the square root of Simpson's diversity index over productive rearrangements. What TCRdb holds here is the immuneACCESS table cut down to in-frame rearrangements. Part of the clones is not present; checked against another copy, under half of the missing clones reflect an unresolved V gene, and the others are unexplained. The V and J calls and clone size were taken over from that table, and D and trimming were inferred from the DNA. Here the sample has 360,000 or so clones; roughly nine tenths occur a single time. The ten largest account for roughly 4% of the sample.

V is shortened by 5 bases, J by 2 bases, and the region joining them spans 15 bases. There are 16 amino acids in the CDR3, from cysteine to phenylalanine inclusive. Left in the record is the CDR3 DNA by itself, 48 bases read in frame from the first base. The germline V gene sets CDR1 to MRHNA and CDR2 to SNTAGT. Overall results and qualifications from the work: Clinical and demographic metadata were provided uncurated, with the amount varying by source and participant.

This TCR derives from a woman aged 55-69 years with COVID-19, enrolled during active disease. The rearranged chain carries TRBV6-4 and TRBJ2-2; a weak D assignment points to TRBD2 (6 bases agree). The sequenced sample was peripheral blood. The CDR3 region reads CASSQLGGRNTGELFF. The sequenced DNA is TGTGCCAGCAGTCAACTTGGGGGGAGAAACACCGGGGAGCTGTTTTTT.